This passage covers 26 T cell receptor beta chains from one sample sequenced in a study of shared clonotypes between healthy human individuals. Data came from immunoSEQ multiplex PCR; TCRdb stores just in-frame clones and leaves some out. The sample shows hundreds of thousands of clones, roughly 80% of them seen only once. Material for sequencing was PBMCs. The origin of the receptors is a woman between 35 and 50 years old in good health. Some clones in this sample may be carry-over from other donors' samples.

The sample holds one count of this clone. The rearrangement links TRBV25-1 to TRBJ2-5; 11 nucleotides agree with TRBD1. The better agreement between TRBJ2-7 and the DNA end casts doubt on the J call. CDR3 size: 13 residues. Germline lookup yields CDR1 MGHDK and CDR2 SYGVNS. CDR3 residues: CASGGQGVNEQYF. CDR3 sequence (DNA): TGTGCCAGCGGGGGACAGGGGGTGAACGAGCAGTACTTC.

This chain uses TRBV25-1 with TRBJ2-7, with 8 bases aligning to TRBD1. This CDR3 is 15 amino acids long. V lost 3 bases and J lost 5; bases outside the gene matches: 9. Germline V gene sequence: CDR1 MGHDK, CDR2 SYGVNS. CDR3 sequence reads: CASSDAGTGFNEQYF. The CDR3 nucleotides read TGTGCCAGCAGTGACGCCGGGACAGGCTTCAACGAGCAGTACTTC.

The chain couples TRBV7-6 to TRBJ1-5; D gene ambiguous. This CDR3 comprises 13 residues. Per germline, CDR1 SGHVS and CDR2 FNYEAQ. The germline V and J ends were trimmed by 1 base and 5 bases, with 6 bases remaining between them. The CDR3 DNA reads TGTGCCAGCAGCTTAGTCGACTATCAGCCCCAGCATTTT. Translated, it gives CASSLVDYQPQHF.

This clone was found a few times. CDR3 region: CASRGSGRYGYTF. DNA for the CDR3: TGTGCCAGCAGAGGATCGGGACGATATGGCTACACCTTC. The rearrangement links TRBV2 to TRBJ1-2, with D possibly matching TRBD1 (5 bases). The CDR3 has 13 amino acids. Per the germline V gene, CDR1 is SNHLY and CDR2 is FYNNEI. V shed 6 bases and J shed 5 bases, with 13 bases lying between them.

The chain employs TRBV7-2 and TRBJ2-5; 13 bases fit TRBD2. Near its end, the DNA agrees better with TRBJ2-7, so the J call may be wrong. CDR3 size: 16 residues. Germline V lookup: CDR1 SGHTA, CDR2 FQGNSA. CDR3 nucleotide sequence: TGTGCCAGCAGCGTAACCGGGACTAGCGGGATTTACGAGCAGTACTTC. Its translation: CASSVTGTSGIYEQYF.

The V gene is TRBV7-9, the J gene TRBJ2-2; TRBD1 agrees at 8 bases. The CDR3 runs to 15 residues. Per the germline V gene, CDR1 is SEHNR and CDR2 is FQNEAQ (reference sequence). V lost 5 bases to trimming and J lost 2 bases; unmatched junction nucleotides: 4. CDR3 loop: CASSARGPNTGELFF. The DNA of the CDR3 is TGTGCCAGCAGCGCCAGGGGGCCCAACACCGGGGAGCTGTTTTTT.

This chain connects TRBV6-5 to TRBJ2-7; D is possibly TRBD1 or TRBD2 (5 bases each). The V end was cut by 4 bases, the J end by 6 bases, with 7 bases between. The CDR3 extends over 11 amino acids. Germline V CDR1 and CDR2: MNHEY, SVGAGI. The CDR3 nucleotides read TGTGCCAGCAGTTCAGGGACCGAGCAGTACTTC. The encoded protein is CASSSGTEQYF.

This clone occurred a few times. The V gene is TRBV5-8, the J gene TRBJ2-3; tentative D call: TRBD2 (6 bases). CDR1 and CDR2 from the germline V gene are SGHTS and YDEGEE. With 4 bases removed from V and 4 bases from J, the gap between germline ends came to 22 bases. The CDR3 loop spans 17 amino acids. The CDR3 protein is CASSANIAVYGSDTQYF. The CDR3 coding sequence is TGTGCCAGCAGCGCGAATATAGCGGTGTATGGCTCAGATACGCAGTATTTT.

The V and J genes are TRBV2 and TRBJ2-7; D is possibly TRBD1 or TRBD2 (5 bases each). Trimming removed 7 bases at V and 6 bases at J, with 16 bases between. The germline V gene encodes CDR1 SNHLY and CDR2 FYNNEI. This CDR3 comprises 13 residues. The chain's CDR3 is CASNMGVGSEQYF. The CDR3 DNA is TGTGCCAGCAATATGGGGGTGGGAAGCGAGCAGTACTTC. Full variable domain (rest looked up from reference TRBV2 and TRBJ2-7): EPEVTQTPSHQVTQMGQEVILRCVPISNHLYFYWYRQILGQKVEFLVSFYNNEISEKSEIFDDQFSVERPDGSNFTLKIRSTKLEDSAMYFCASNMGVGSEQYFGPGTRLTVT.

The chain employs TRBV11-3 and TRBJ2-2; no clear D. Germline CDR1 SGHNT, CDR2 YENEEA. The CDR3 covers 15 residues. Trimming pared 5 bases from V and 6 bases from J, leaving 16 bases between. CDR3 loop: CASSPTLGSAGELFF. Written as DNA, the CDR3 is TGTGCCAGCAGCCCTACCCTGGGGTCGGCCGGGGAGCTGTTTTTT.

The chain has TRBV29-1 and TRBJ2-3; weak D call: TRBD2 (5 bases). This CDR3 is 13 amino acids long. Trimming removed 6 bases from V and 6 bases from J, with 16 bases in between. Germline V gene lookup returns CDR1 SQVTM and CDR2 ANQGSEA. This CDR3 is CSVRGLNTDTQYF. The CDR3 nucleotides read TGCAGCGTCCGCGGGTTGAACACGGATACGCAGTATTTT.

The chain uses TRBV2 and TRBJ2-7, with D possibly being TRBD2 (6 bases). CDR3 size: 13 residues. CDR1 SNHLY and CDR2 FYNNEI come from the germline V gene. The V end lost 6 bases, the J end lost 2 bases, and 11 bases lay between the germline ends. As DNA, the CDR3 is TGTGCCAGCAGGCGGGGCGGAGCCTACGAGCAGTACTTC. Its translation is CASRRGGAYEQYF.

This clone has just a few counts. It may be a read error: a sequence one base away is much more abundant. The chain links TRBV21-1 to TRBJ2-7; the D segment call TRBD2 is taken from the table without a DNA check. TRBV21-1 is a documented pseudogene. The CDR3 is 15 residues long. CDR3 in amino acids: CASSIGTSGSYEQYF. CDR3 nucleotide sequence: TGTGCCAGCAGCATTGGGACTAGCGGGAGCTACGAGCAGTACTTC.

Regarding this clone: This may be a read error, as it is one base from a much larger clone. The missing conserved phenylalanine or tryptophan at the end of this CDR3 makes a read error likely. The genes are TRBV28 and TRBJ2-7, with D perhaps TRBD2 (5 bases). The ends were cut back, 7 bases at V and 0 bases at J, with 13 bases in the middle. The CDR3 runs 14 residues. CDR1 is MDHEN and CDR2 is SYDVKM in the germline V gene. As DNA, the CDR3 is TGTGCCAGCACCGACGGGATCTCCTCCTACGAGCAGTACCTC. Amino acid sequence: CASTDGISSYEQYL.

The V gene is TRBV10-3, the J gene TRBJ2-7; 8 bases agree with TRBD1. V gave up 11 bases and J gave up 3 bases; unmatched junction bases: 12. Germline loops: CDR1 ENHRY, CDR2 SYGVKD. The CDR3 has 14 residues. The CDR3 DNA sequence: TGTGCCGCACACCCGGGGACAGGCGACTACGAGCAGTACTTC. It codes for CAAHPGTGDYEQYF.

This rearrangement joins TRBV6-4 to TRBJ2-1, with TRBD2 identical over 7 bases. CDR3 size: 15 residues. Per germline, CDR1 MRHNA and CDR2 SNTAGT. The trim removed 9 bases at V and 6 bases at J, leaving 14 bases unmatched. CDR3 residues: CARSAQAAGCNEQFF. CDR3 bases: TGTGCCAGATCTGCGCAAGCAGCGGGGTGCAATGAGCAGTTCTTC.

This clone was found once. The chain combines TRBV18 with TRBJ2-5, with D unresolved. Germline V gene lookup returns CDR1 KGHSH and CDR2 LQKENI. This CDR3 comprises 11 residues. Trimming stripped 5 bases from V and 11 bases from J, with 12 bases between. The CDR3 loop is CASSSAKEQYF. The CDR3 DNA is TGTGCCAGCTCATCTGCTAAGGAGCAGTACTTC.

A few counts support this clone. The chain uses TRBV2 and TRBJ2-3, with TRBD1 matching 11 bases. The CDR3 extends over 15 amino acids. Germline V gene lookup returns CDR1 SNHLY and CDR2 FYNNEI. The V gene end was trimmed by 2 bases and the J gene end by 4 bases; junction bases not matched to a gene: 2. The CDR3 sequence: CASSEMGQGADTQYF. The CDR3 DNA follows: TGTGCCAGCAGTGAAATGGGACAGGGGGCAGATACGCAGTATTTT.

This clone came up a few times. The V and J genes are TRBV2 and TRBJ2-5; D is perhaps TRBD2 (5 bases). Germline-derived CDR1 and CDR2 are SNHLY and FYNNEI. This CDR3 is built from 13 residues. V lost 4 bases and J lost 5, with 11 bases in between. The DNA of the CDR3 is TGTGCCAGCAGTGTCGTCGGGGAGGAGACCCAGTACTTC. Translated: CASSVVGEETQYF. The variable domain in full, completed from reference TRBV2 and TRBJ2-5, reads EPEVTQTPSHQVTQMGQEVILRCVPISNHLYFYWYRQILGQKVEFLVSFYNNEISEKSEIFDDQFSVERPDGSNFTLKIRSTKLEDSAMYFCASSVVGEETQYFGPGTRLLVL.

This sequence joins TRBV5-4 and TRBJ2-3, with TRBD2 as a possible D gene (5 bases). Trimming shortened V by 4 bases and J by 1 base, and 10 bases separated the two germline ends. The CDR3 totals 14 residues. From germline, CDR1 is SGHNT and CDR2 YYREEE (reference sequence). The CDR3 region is CASSRAEGTDTQYF. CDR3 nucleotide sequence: TGTGCCAGCAGCAGGGCGGAGGGCACAGATACGCAGTATTTT. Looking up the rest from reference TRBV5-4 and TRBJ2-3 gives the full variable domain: ETGVTQSPTHLIKTRGQQVTLRCSSQSGHNTVSWYQQALGQGPQFIFQYYREEENGRGNFPPRFSGLQFPNYSSELNVNALELDDSALYLCASSRAEGTDTQYFGPGTRLTVL.

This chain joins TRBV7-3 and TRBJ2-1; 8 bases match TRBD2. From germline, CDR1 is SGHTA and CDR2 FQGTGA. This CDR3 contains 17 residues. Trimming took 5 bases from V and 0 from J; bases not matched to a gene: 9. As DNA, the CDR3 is TGTGCCAGCAGCCCATTAGCGGGGAGGGCCTCCTACAATGAGCAGTTCTTC. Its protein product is CASSPLAGRASYNEQFF. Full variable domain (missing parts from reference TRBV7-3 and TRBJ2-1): GAGVSQTPSNKVTEKGKYVELRCDPISGHTALYWYRQSLGQGPEFLIYFQGTGAADDSGLPNDRFFAVRPEGSVSTLKIQRTERGDSAVYLCASSPLAGRASYNEQFFGPGTRLTVL.

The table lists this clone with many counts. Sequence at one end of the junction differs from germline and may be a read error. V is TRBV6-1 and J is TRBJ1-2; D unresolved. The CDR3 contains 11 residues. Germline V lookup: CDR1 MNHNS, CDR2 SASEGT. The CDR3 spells CASSHSGPQLF. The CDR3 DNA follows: TGTGCCAGCAGTCACAGCGGCCCACAACTCTTC.

The CDR3, as DNA: TGTGCCAGCAGCGTCGGGGGGCTGGTGGGAAACACCATATATTTT. Its translation: CASSVGGLVGNTIYF. The chain employs TRBV9 and TRBJ1-3; tentatively, D is TRBD1 (6 bases). Germline V gives CDR1 SGDLS, CDR2 YYNGEE. This CDR3 is built from 15 residues. V was clipped by 2 bases and J by 4 bases, with 13 bases between them.

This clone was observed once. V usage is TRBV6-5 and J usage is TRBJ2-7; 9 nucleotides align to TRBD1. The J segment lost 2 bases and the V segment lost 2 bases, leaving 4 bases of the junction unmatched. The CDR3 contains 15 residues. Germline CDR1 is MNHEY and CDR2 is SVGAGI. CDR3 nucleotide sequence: TGTGCCAGCAGTTACGCCGGGACAGGGACCTACGAGCAGTACTTC. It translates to CASSYAGTGTYEQYF.

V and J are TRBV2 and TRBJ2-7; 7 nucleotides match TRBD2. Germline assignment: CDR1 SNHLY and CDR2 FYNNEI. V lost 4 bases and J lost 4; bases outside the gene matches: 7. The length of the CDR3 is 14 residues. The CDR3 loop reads CASSVGLAVYEQYF. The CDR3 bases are TGTGCCAGCAGTGTTGGGCTAGCGGTATACGAGCAGTACTTC.

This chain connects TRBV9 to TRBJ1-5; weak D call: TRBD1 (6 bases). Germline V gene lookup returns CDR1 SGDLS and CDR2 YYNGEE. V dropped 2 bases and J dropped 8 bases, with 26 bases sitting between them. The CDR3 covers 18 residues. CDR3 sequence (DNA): TGTGCCAGCAGCGTCTTACAGCCACTCGACAGGCCGCGGGAGCCCCAGCATTTT. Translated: CASSVLQPLDRPREPQHF.